This entry lists 13 T cell receptor beta chains sequenced from one sample in a study of T cells after yellow fever vaccination. MiXCR, run by TCRdb on the 5' RACE reads, gives a single entry per CDR3 protein. This sample has 100,000 or so distinct CDR3 sequences, with roughly 9% found just once. Sequencing used CD8+ T cells not binding an NS4B(214-222) dextramer, sorted from PBMCs, obtained around 16 days after the first yellow fever vaccination. The source is a man aged 18 to 30 who received the YFV17D yellow fever vaccine.

This clonotype came up many times. This chain joins TRBV28 and TRBJ2-1; D gene uncertain. Trimming stripped 2 bases from V and 9 bases from J, with 5 bases between. CDR3 size: 11 residues. Germline assignment: CDR1 MDHEN and CDR2 SYDVKM. The CDR3 coding sequence is TGTGCCAGCAGTTTAAGCCGTGAGCAGTTCTTC. It specifies CASSLSREQFF.

The chain links TRBV6-1 to TRBJ2-5; weak D call: TRBD1 (5 bases). Germline CDR1 reads MNHNS; CDR2 reads SASEGT. The CDR3 length is 14 residues. V lost 7 bases, J lost 5 bases, and 17 bases lay in between. CDR3: CASTQAGYRETQYF. CDR3 sequence (DNA): TGTGCCAGCACACAGGCAGGGTATCGGGAGACCCAGTACTTC.

Many counts were recorded for this clonotype. This chain connects TRBV4-3 to TRBJ2-1; 7 nucleotides agree with TRBD1. The CDR3 contains 15 residues. Germline V lookup: CDR1 LGHNA, CDR2 YSLEER. The ends lost 0 bases at V and 6 bases at J; junction bases unmatched: 5. As DNA, the CDR3 is TGCGCCAGCAGCCAAGACCGGGACAGAGCCAATGAGCAGTTCTTC. Residues: CASSQDRDRANEQFF.

This chain links TRBV6-5 with TRBJ2-3, with D unresolved. Trimming shortened V by 0 bases and J by 2 bases, and 6 bases separated the two germline ends. Germline CDR1 reads MNHEY; CDR2 reads SVGAGI. This CDR3 spans 14 amino acids. CDR3 in DNA: TGTGCCAGCAGTTACTCTGTGCCCACAGATACGCAGTATTTT. Translating gives CASSYSVPTDTQYF.

This clonotype occurred a few times. The chain joins TRBV6-5 to TRBJ1-2, with D perhaps TRBD1 (5 bases). CDR1 is MNHEY and CDR2 is SVGAGI in the germline V gene. Trimming removed 6 bases at V and 2 bases at J, with 16 bases between. The CDR3 length is 15 residues. CDR3 region: CASRTMTARNYGYTF. As DNA, the CDR3 is TGTGCCAGCAGGACAATGACAGCCCGCAACTATGGCTACACCTTC.

This clonotype was observed a few times. The chain uses TRBV20-1 and TRBJ2-2, with D perhaps matching TRBD1 or TRBD2 (5 bases each). CDR3 size: 16 residues. Trimming stripped 0 bases from V and 0 bases from J, with 11 bases between. Germline CDR1 and CDR2: DFQATT and SNEGSKA (reference sequence). In DNA, the CDR3 is TGCAGTGCTAGAGATCCGGGACGATCGAACACCGGGGAGCTGTTTTTT. Translating it yields CSARDPGRSNTGELFF.

This clonotype turned up a few times. This chain joins TRBV28 and TRBJ2-1, with no clear D. V lost 2 bases and J 0 bases, leaving 8 bases between the germline ends. The CDR3 length is 15 residues. Germline CDR1 is MDHEN and CDR2 is SYDVKM. The chain's CDR3 is CASSLVRNSYNEQFF. The CDR3 DNA sequence: TGTGCCAGCAGTTTAGTTAGGAACTCCTACAATGAGCAGTTCTTC.

As DNA, the CDR3 is TGTGCCAGCTCACGAACCGGGACAGGATACAATGAGCAGTTCTTC. Translation gives CASSRTGTGYNEQFF. The chain couples TRBV18 to TRBJ2-1, with TRBD1 matching over 8 bases. V was pared by 4 bases and J by 4 bases, with 6 bases of the junction left unmatched. This CDR3 has 15 amino acids. Germline loops: CDR1 KGHSH, CDR2 LQKENI.

V and J are TRBV15 and TRBJ1-5; possibly TRBD1 for D (5 bases). The germline V and J ends were trimmed by 5 bases and 1 base, with 9 bases remaining between them. The CDR3 runs 14 residues. Looked up from germline, CDR1 is LNHNV and CDR2 is YYDKDF (reference sequence). CDR3 region: CATSVWGSNQPQHF. CDR3 in DNA: TGTGCCACCAGCGTCTGGGGGAGCAATCAGCCCCAGCATTTT.

The chain recombines TRBV7-6 with TRBJ2-7; the match to TRBD2 covers 12 bases. V shed 5 bases, J shed 0 bases, and the junction held 14 bases outside the gene matches. Germline V gives CDR1 SGHVS, CDR2 FNYEAQ. This CDR3 is 19 amino acids long. The CDR3 nucleotides read TGTGCCAGCAGCCCTTCCGCACTAGCGGGGGGATTAATCTCCTACGAGCAGTACGTC. This gives the protein CASSPSALAGGLISYEQYV.

The sample holds a few counts of this clonotype. This chain links TRBV5-1 with TRBJ1-2, with TRBD1 identical over 8 bases. Germline CDR1 and CDR2: SGHRS and YFSETQ. J was trimmed by 4 bases and V by 3 bases; bases with no gene match: 8. This CDR3 is 15 amino acids long. The chain's CDR3 is CASSWTGTGTYGYTF. In DNA form, the CDR3 reads TGCGCCAGCAGCTGGACCGGGACAGGCACCTATGGCTACACCTTC.

The chain has TRBV4-3 and TRBJ2-7; D is unclear. Germline assignment: CDR1 LGHNA and CDR2 YSLEER. The CDR3 spans 13 residues. V was shortened by 0 bases and J by 6 bases, with 9 bases between the two germline ends. Here the CDR3 reads CASSQDPLLEQYF. CDR3 DNA: TGCGCCAGCAGCCAAGACCCCCTCCTCGAGCAGTACTTC.

This clonotype has only a few counts. The V gene is TRBV5-4, the J gene TRBJ2-7; D may be TRBD1 (6 bases). The CDR3 is made up of 14 amino acids. The V end was cut by 0 bases, the J end by 5 bases, with 12 bases between. Germline V gene sequence: CDR1 SGHNT, CDR2 YYREEE (reference sequence). The CDR3 bases are TGTGCCAGCAGCTTGGGAGACAGGTACGACGAGCAGTACTTC. Protein: CASSLGDRYDEQYF.